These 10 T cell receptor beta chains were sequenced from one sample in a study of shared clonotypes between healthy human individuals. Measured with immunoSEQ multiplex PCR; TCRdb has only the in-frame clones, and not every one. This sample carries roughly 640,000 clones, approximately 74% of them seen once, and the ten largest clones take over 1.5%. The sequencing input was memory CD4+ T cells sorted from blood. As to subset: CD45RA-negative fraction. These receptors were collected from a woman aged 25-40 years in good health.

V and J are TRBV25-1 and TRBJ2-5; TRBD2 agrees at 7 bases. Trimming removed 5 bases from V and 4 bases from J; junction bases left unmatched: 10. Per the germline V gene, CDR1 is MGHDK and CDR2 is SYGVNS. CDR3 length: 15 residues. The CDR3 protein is CASSMGLAEGETQYF. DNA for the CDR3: TGTGCCAGCAGTATGGGGCTAGCGGAGGGAGAGACCCAGTACTTC.

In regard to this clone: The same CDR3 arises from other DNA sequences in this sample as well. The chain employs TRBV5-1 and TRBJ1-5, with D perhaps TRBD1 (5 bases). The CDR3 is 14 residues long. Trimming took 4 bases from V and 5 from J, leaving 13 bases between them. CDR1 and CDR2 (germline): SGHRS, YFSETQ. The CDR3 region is CASSRGSGDQPQHF. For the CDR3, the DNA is TGCGCCAGCAGCCGGGGGTCGGGGGATCAGCCCCAGCATTTT.

The CDR3 region is CASRGGVGNTEAFF. The CDR3 DNA follows: TGTGCCAGCAGGGGAGGGGTGGGGAACACTGAAGCTTTCTTT. V is TRBV6-1 and J is TRBJ1-1; a weak D match, TRBD1 (5 bases). The germline V gene has CDR1 MNHNS and CDR2 SASEGT. CDR3 length: 14 residues. The V end was cut by 6 bases, the J end by 1 base, with 12 bases between.

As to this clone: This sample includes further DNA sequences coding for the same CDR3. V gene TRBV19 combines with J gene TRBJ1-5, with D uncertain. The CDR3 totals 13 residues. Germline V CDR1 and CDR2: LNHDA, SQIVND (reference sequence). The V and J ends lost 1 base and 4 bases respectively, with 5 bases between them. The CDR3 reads CASSIAGNQPQHF. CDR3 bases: TGTGCCAGTAGTATAGCGGGAAATCAGCCCCAGCATTTT.

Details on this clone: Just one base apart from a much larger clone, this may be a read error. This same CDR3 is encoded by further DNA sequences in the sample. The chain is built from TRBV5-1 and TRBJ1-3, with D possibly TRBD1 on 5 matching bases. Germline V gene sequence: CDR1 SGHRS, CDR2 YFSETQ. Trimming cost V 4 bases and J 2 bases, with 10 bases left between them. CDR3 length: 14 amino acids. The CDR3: CASSAGTAGNTIYF. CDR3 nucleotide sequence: TGCGCCAGCAGCGCGGGGACGGCTGGAAACACCATATATTTT.

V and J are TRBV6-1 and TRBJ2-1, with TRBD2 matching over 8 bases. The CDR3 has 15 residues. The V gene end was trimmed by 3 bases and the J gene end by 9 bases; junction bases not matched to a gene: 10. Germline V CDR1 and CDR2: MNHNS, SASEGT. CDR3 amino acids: CASSDRAGDRAEQFF. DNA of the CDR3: TGTGCCAGCAGTGACCGAGCGGGAGACCGCGCTGAGCAGTTCTTC.

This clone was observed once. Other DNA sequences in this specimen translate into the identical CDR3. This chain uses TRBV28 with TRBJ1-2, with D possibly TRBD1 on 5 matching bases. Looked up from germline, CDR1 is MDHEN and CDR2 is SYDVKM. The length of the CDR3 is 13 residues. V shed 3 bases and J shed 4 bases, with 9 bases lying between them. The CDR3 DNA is TGTGCCAGCAGTTTGGGGGAAGGCTATGGCTACACCTTC. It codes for CASSLGEGYGYTF.

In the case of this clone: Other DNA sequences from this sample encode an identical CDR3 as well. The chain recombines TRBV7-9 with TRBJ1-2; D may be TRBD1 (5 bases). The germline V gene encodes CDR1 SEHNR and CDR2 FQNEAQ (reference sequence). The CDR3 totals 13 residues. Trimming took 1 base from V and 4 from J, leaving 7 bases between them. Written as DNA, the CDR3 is TGTGCCAGCAGCTTAGGGCAGGGCTATGGCTACACCTTC. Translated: CASSLGQGYGYTF.

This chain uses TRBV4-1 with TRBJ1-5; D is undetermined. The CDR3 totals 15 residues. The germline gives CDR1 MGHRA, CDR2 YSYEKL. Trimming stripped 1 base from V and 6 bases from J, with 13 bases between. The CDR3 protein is CASSQGWSRAQPQHF. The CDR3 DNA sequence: TGCGCCAGCAGCCAAGGGTGGTCGAGAGCTCAGCCCCAGCATTTT.

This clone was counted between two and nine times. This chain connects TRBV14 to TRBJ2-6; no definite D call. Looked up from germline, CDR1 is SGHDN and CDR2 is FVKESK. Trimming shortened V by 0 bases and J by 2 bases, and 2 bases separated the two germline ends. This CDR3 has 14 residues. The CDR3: CASSQETGANVLTF. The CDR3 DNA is TGTGCCAGCAGCCAAGAAACTGGGGCCAACGTCCTGACTTTC.